A single sample is the source of the 14 T cell receptor beta chains below, sequenced in a study of cytomegalovirus exposure and HLA in healthy donors. The PCR used 60 Vbeta and 13 Jbeta primers. The table came from immunoSEQ multiplex PCR; TCRdb's copy has only in-frame clones and leaves some out. The sample holds about 130,000 clones, less than 85% seen once. Sequencing was done on a sample of PBMCs. The receptors originated from a male donor in good health and CMV-seronegative.

The rearrangement uses TRBV7-9 and TRBJ1-5, with TRBD1 identical over 9 bases. The CDR3 spans 18 residues. CDR1 is SEHNR and CDR2 is FQNEAQ in the germline V gene (reference sequence). V was clipped by 5 bases and J by 2 bases; unmatched bases: 13. CDR3 sequence: CASSDEGQGESGNQPQHF. Written as DNA, the CDR3 is TGTGCCAGCAGCGACGAGGGACAGGGCGAAAGTGGCAATCAGCCCCAGCATTTT.

The chain combines TRBV28 with TRBJ2-3; D perhaps matches TRBD2 (5 bases). V lost 2 bases and J 4 bases, leaving 13 bases between the germline ends. CDR1 MDHEN and CDR2 SYDVKM come from the germline V gene. The CDR3 spans 15 residues. The DNA for the CDR3 is TGTGCCAGCAGTTTAGGTCGGGGTAGGGCAGATACGCAGTATTTT. Translating it yields CASSLGRGRADTQYF.

The chain has TRBV25-1 and TRBJ2-2; 7 bases fit TRBD1. V shed 3 bases, J shed 1 base, and the junction held 5 bases outside the gene matches. Germline lookup yields CDR1 MGHDK and CDR2 SYGVNS. The CDR3 extends over 16 amino acids. The CDR3 here is CASSDSRTGNTGELFF. The CDR3 nucleotides read TGTGCCAGCAGTGATTCCCGGACAGGGAACACCGGGGAGCTGTTTTTT.

The table lists this clone with a few counts. The V and J genes are TRBV6-4 and TRBJ1-6; D gene ambiguous. Germline lookup yields CDR1 MRHNA and CDR2 SNTAGT. The germline V and J ends were trimmed by 3 bases and 8 bases, with 20 bases remaining between them. The CDR3 extends over 17 amino acids. The chain's CDR3 is CASSEMAADSGYSPLHF. The CDR3 DNA follows: TGTGCCAGCAGTGAAATGGCCGCCGACTCGGGTTATTCACCCCTCCACTTT.

The J gene is TRBJ2-7, the V gene TRBV30; D is perhaps TRBD1 (8 bases). CDR3 size: 15 residues. Germline CDR1 reads GTSNPN; CDR2 reads SVGIG (reference sequence). The V and J ends lost 3 bases and 1 base respectively, with 16 bases between them. The CDR3 sequence: CAWRGGTGQSYEQYF. CDR3 nucleotides: TGTGCCTGGAGGGGAGGGACAGGCCAATCCTACGAGCAGTACTTC. Using reference TRBV30 and TRBJ2-7 for the parts outside the CDR3, the full variable domain is SQTIHQWPATLVQPVGSPLSLECTVEGTSNPNLYWYRQAAGRGLQLLFYSVGIGQISSEVPQNLSASRPQDRQFILSSKKLLLSDSGFYLCAWRGGTGQSYEQYFGPGTRLTVT.

Concerning this clone: At one boundary the junction diverges from the germline segment, which might be a read error. The chain links TRBV27 to TRBJ2-7; TRBD2 might be the D (5 bases). There are 14 residues in the CDR3. Germline loops: CDR1 MNHEY, CDR2 SMNVEV (reference sequence). CDR3 sequence (DNA): TGTGCCAGCAGTTTATCAACTAGGGCCTACGAGCAGTGCTTC. Translation gives CASSLSTRAYEQCF.

V is TRBV6-5 and J is TRBJ2-6; D gene unclear. The CDR3 runs to 14 residues. Trimming left V 3 bases short and J 0 bases short, with 3 bases between. Germline V gene lookup returns CDR1 MNHEY and CDR2 SVGAGI. The CDR3 DNA sequence: TGTGCCAGCAGTTATAGCTCTGGGGCCAACGTCCTGACTTTC. Translating it yields CASSYSSGANVLTF.

The chain employs TRBV29-1 and TRBJ2-2, with unresolved D. Germline V CDR1 and CDR2: SQVTM, ANQGSEA. The CDR3 spans 14 residues. Trimming shortened V by 0 bases and J by 4 bases, and 9 bases separated the two germline ends. In DNA, the CDR3 is TGCAGCGTTGAAGACGTCCCCGGCACCGGGGAGCTGTTTTTT. Translation gives CSVEDVPGTGELFF.

This chain connects TRBV5-8 to TRBJ1-4, with 7 bases that match TRBD1. V lost 5 bases and J lost 6; bases outside the gene matches: 7. Germline loops: CDR1 SGHTS, CDR2 YDEGEE. The CDR3 runs 14 residues. This CDR3 reads CASSWAGTDEKLFF. CDR3 nucleotides: TGTGCCAGCAGTTGGGCCGGGACAGATGAAAAACTGTTTTTT.

About this clone itself: Given a far larger clone just one base away, this is likely a sequencing read error. At the DNA level, this CDR3 is encoded by other sequences in the same sample as well. The J gene is TRBJ1-5, the V gene TRBV4-1, with D possibly TRBD1 on 6 matching bases. Germline V gives CDR1 MGHRA, CDR2 YSYEKL. The CDR3 runs 16 residues. The CDR3 DNA follows: TGCGCCAGTAGCCAAGATTTTGGCAGGGGTGATCAGCCCCAGCATTTT. This translates into CASSQDFGRGDQPQHF.

V gene TRBV19 combines with J gene TRBJ1-2, with 8 nucleotides matching TRBD1. CDR1 is LNHDA, CDR2 SQIVND, per germline (reference sequence). V was clipped by 9 bases and J by 0 bases; unmatched bases: 12. The CDR3 extends over 16 amino acids. In DNA, the CDR3 is TGTGCCAGCAGACGGACAGGGCCCCTTTCTAACTATGGCTACACCTTC. This encodes CASRRTGPLSNYGYTF.

This clone showed up just once. The chain uses TRBV2 and TRBJ1-5; tentative D call: TRBD1 (6 bases). The V gene's germline CDR1 is SNHLY and CDR2 FYNNEI. V was cut by 3 bases and J by 6 bases, with 12 bases left in between. The CDR3 totals 14 residues. CDR3 amino acids: CASSEGGASQPQHF. CDR3 in DNA: TGTGCCAGCAGTGAGGGGGGGGCGAGTCAGCCCCAGCATTTT.

This chain joins TRBV2 and TRBJ1-1; 10 nucleotides line up with TRBD1. CDR1 and CDR2 from the germline V gene are SNHLY and FYNNEI. CDR3 length: 15 residues. J was trimmed by 0 bases and V by 3 bases; bases with no gene match: 1. The CDR3 DNA reads TGTGCCAGCAGTGACGGACAGGGGGTGAACACTGAAGCTTTCTTT. Residues: CASSDGQGVNTEAFF.

The rearrangement joins TRBV28 to TRBJ1-5, with 7 bases fitting TRBD1. The germline V gene has CDR1 MDHEN and CDR2 SYDVKM. There are 16 residues in the CDR3. V trimming: 6 bases; J trimming: 7 bases; junction bases outside the gene matches: 15. CDR3 DNA sequence: TGTGCCAGCAGCCCAGTGGCGGGACAGTCCTACCAGCCCCAGCATTTT. Translated, it gives CASSPVAGQSYQPQHF.